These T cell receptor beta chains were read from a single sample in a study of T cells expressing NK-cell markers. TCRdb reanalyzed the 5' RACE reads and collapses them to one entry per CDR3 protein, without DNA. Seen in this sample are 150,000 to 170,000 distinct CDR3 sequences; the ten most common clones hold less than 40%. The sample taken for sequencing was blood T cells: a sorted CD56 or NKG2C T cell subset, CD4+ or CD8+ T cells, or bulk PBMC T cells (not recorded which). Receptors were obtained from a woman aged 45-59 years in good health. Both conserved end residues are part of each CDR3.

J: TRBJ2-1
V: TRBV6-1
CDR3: CASRPYGSSHGEQFF

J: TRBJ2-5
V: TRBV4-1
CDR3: CASSQGVINQETQYF

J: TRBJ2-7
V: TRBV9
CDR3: CASSVEDSPYEQYF

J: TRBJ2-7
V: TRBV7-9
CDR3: CASSPRIAGTAYEQYF

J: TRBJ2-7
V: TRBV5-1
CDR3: CASSLAARDRGHYEQYF

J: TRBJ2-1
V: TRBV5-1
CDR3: CASSLAGTGEFYNEQFF

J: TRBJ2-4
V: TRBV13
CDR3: CASGQGIENIQYF

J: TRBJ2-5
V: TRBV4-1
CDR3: CASSLGTSGRGQETQYF

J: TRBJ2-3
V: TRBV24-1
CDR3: CATSDFGPNFSDTQYF

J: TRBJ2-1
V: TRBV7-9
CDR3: CASSSAREGRYNEQFF

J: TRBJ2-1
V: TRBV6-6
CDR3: CASSYPAGDIDEQFF

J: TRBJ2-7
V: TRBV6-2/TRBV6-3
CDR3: CASRTPLGYSGYEQYF

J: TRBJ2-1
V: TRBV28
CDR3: CASMGLAGREQFF

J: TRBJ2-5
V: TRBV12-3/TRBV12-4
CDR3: CASSLLASGETQYF

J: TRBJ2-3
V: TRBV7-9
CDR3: CASSLLARSSDTQYF

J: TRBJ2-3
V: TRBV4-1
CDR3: CASSSGGRDTDTQYF

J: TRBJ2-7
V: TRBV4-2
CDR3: CASSQEDGRDYEQYF

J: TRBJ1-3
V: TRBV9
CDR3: CASSVSHSGNTIYF

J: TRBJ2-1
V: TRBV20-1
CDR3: CSARDWRESNEQFF

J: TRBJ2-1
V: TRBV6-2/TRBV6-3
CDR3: CASSYRVVPLGEQFF

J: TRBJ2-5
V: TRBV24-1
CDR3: CATSDSQGQETQYF

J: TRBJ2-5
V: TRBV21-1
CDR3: CARLEREGAETQYF

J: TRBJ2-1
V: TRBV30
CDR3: CAWSQRPSSYNEQFF

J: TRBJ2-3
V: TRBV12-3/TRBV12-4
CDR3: CASRRTSTDTQYF

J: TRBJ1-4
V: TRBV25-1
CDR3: CASSPAGYNEKLFF

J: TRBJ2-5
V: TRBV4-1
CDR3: CASSPVTGQLQETQYF

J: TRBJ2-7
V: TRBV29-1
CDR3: CSVGGGSYEQYF

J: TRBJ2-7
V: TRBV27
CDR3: CASSPGTRGNEQYF

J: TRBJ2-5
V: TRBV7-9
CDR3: CASAGSQETQYF

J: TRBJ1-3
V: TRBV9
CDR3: CASSADREVDTIYF

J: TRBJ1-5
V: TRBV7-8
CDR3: CAILGNQPQHF

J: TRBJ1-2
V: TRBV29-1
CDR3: CSVVTDWGGYTF

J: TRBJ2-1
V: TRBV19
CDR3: CATRGSSYNEQFF

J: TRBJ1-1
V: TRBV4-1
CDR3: CASSPFDRTNTEAFF

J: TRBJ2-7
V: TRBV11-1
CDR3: CASSLAQGLSYEQYF

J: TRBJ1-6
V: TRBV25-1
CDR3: CASSSVRDRDSPLHF

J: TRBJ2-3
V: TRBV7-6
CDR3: CASSLAGGTDTQYF

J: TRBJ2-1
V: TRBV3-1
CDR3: CASSSGLLGHEQFF

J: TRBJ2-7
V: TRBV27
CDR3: CASSPMGLSEQYF

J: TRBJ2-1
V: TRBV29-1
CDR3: CSVLNLAATYNEQFF

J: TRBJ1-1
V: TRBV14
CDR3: CASSHPGQGSAFF